This T cell receptor beta chain was captured by sequencing in a study of blood T cell repertoires in COVID-19. As for the study in general: COVID-19 samples collected from the United States, Italy and Spain covered acute and convalescent phases. In each case, the material was cDNA or gDNA derived from T cells, B-cell-depleted T cells, or PBMCs.

Original methodology: Amplification of reference gene primers provided the estimated nucleated cell counts. Method: immunoSEQ multiplex PCR; TCRdb's copy keeps in-frame clones and lacks some. V and J calls and clone size are those listed in that table; D and trimming were worked out from the DNA. The sample holds fewer than 300,000 clones; over 65% are singletons and the top ten take approximately 2.5%. This clone was seen more than once but under ten times. The sequenced material came from peripheral blood. The receptor was derived from a woman aged 70 to 79 with active or convalescent COVID-19.

For the CDR3, the DNA is TGTGCCAGCAGGGCGACTAGCGGGAGCGACACCGGGGAGCTGTTTTTT. Its protein product is CASRATSGSDTGELFF. The gene calls are TRBV2 and TRBJ2-2, with 12 bases fitting TRBD2. Germline CDR1 is SNHLY and CDR2 is FYNNEI. After removal of 6 bases from V and 3 bases from J, the junction contained 5 bases not matched to a gene. The CDR3 length is 16 residues.